The sequence of this T cell receptor beta chain was determined in a study of Ad26.COV2.S vaccination and SARS-CoV-2 variants. About the research overall: Ad26.COV2.S, an intramuscular injection, was given once or twice 56 days apart.

Documented treatment: 15 to 20 received Ad26.COV2.S at low or high dose, single or two shots; about five received placebo; per-sample allocation not given. Material that was analyzed had been drawn on day 63 after the first vaccine or placebo injection. Generated by immunoSEQ multiplex PCR, the TCRdb table keeps only in-frame clones and is missing some. Counted here are around 340,000 clones, about 87% occurring once; the ten biggest clones make up 6.4%. Trimming removed 4 bases at V and 3 bases at J, with 16 bases between. The CDR3 runs 15 residues. Looked up from germline, CDR1 is SGHKS and CDR2 is YYEKEE (reference sequence). For this clone: Antigen specificity is unknown.

Study-level results: Responses of T cells in total may have been underestimated by the TCR breadth and depth analyses.

The chain is built from TRBV5-5 and TRBJ1-2; D is undetermined. The TCR was taken from a person aged 18-65 years who received the Ad26.COV2.S COVID-19 vaccine or a placebo. This specimen consisted of peripheral blood, obtained in a trial of Ad26.COV2.S vaccine versus placebo. The CDR3 nucleotides are TGTGCCAGCAGCGGGCCCAGGAGGAACGACTATGGCTACACCTTC. Translation: CASSGPRRNDYGYTF.